One and the same sample provided the 27 T cell receptor beta chains below, sequenced in a study of T cell changes during pregnancy in multiple sclerosis. Sequenced by immunoSEQ multiplex PCR; TCRdb stores in-frame clones only, minus some. Here the sample spans some 68,000 clones, 90% to 95% being singletons. Sequences were derived from peripheral blood, sampled in the second trimester of pregnancy. All receptors derive from a female donor in good health, enrolled as a control in a pregnancy study.

CDR3 loop: CASRLSGTYNEQFF. In nucleotides, the CDR3 is TGTGCCAGCAGGCTTAGCGGGACTTACAATGAGCAGTTCTTC. The gene calls are TRBV28 and TRBJ2-1; 8 nucleotides agree with TRBD2. Germline loops: CDR1 MDHEN, CDR2 SYDVKM. V was pared by 6 bases and J by 4 bases, with 5 bases of the junction left unmatched. There are 14 residues in the CDR3.

The V call is TRBV29-1, the J call TRBJ2-1; D might be TRBD2 (5 bases). V was cut by 6 bases and J by 6 bases, with 18 bases left in between. Germline loops: CDR1 SQVTM, CDR2 ANQGSEA. The CDR3 is 14 residues long. The CDR3: CSVASGRRSNEQFF. The CDR3 nucleotides read TGCAGCGTCGCCAGCGGAAGGAGGTCCAATGAGCAGTTCTTC.

The chain combines TRBV4-1 with TRBJ2-1; 12 positions match TRBD1. J was trimmed by 15 bases and V by 3 bases; bases with no gene match: 12. CDR1 is MGHRA, CDR2 YSYEKL, per germline. This CDR3 is 15 amino acids long. The CDR3 loop is CASSQTGTGGEVSFF. CDR3 nucleotides: TGCGCCAGCAGCCAGACCGGGACAGGGGGCGAGGTGTCGTTCTTC.

V and J are TRBV30 and TRBJ2-7, with TRBD2 identical over 12 bases. Losses at the gene ends were 0 bases for V and 0 bases for J; bases not matched to a gene: 9. This CDR3 comprises 18 residues. The germline CDR1 and CDR2 sequences are GTSNPN and SVGIG (reference sequence). For the CDR3, the DNA is TGTGCCTGGAGTGTACCCCTAGGACTAGCGGGACTCTCCTACGAGCAGTACTTC. Residues: CAWSVPLGLAGLSYEQYF.

The genes are TRBV30 and TRBJ1-2; D might be TRBD1 (6 bases). Trimming shortened V by 5 bases and J by 6 bases, and 16 bases separated the two germline ends. From germline, CDR1 is GTSNPN and CDR2 SVGIG (reference sequence). CDR3 length equals 13 residues. The CDR3 DNA follows: TGTGCCTGGGGGAGGGGGGAAGGAGATGGCTACACCTTC. It yields the protein CAWGRGEGDGYTF.

J is TRBJ2-7 and V is TRBV30; perhaps TRBD2 as D (6 bases). Germline V gene lookup returns CDR1 GTSNPN and CDR2 SVGIG (reference sequence). V lost 7 bases, J lost 2 bases, and 15 bases lay in between. The CDR3 loop spans 13 amino acids. CDR3 bases: TGTGCCTTCCTCCGGACGGGGGCCTACGAGCAGTACTTC. As protein: CAFLRTGAYEQYF. Full variable domain (rest looked up from reference TRBV30 and TRBJ2-7): SQTIHQWPATLVQPVGSPLSLECTVEGTSNPNLYWYRQAAGRGLQLLFYSVGIGQISSEVPQNLSASRPQDRQFILSSKKLLLSDSGFYLCAFLRTGAYEQYFGPGTRLTVT.

V is TRBV28 and J is TRBJ2-7; 7 nucleotides align to TRBD1. The length of the CDR3 is 14 residues. V dropped 2 bases and J dropped 4; count of bases not matched to a gene: 5. CDR1 is MDHEN and CDR2 is SYDVKM in the germline V gene. The CDR3, as DNA: TGTGCCAGCAGTTTAAGGGGGCTTCATTACGAGCAGTACTTC. It encodes CASSLRGLHYEQYF.

The rearrangement links TRBV28 to TRBJ2-5, with TRBD2 matching over 8 bases. The CDR3 consists of 13 residues. Unmatched junction bases numbered 4, after V lost 7 bases and J lost 3 bases. Germline V CDR1 and CDR2: MDHEN, SYDVKM. Written as DNA, the CDR3 is TGTGCCAGCACACGGGAGGGGAAAGAGACCCAGTACTTC. Its translation is CASTREGKETQYF.

V usage is TRBV29-1 and J usage is TRBJ2-7; TRBD1 is a possible D gene (5 bases). V was trimmed by 7 bases and J by 3 bases, leaving 10 bases between them. CDR1 is SQVTM and CDR2 is ANQGSEA in the germline V gene. CDR3 length equals 11 residues. For the CDR3, the DNA is TGCAGCGCAGGGTGGGGCTACGAGCAGTACTTC. Translated: CSAGWGYEQYF.

V is TRBV28 and J is TRBJ1-2; no clear D gene. The CDR3 is 14 amino acids. From germline, CDR1 is MDHEN and CDR2 SYDVKM. V dropped 3 bases and J dropped 6 bases, with 14 bases sitting between them. CDR3 protein: CASSFFGKEHGYTF. The CDR3 DNA reads as TGTGCCAGCAGTTTTTTCGGGAAGGAGCATGGCTACACCTTC.

This chain joins TRBV4-1 and TRBJ1-5; D possibly corresponds to TRBD1 (5 bases). With 3 bases removed from V and 4 bases from J, the gap between germline ends came to 13 bases. CDR1 MGHRA and CDR2 YSYEKL come from the germline V gene. This CDR3 contains 15 residues. The CDR3 loop is CASSHIGEGNQPQHF. CDR3 DNA sequence: TGCGCCAGCAGCCATATAGGGGAAGGTAATCAGCCCCAGCATTTT.

The V gene is TRBV4-3, the J gene TRBJ2-5; perhaps TRBD2 as D (5 bases). Germline V gene sequence: CDR1 LGHNA, CDR2 YSLEER. This CDR3 has 18 amino acids. With 0 bases removed from V and 2 bases from J, the gap between germline ends came to 19 bases. The CDR3, as DNA: TGCGCCAGCAGCCAAGAACTCTTAAAAGGCGGGTGGCAAGAGACCCAGTACTTC. This translates into CASSQELLKGGWQETQYF.

The V gene is TRBV5-1, the J gene TRBJ2-2; 9 bases are a match to TRBD1. The V and J ends lost 3 bases and 1 base, in that order; junction bases with no gene match: 10. This CDR3 has 18 amino acids. The germline gives CDR1 SGHRS, CDR2 YFSETQ. CDR3 sequence reads: CASSSNPPGQGNTGELFF. The CDR3, as DNA: TGCGCCAGCAGCTCCAACCCCCCGGGACAGGGGAACACCGGGGAGCTGTTTTTT.

V usage is TRBV28 and J usage is TRBJ1-4; 8 bases match TRBD1. J gave up 0 bases and V 8 bases, and 2 bases lay outside the gene matches. Per the germline V gene, CDR1 is MDHEN and CDR2 is SYDVKM. CDR3 length: 14 amino acids. The CDR3 reads CASGQGSTNEKLFF. The CDR3 DNA follows: TGTGCCAGCGGACAGGGTTCAACTAATGAAAAACTGTTTTTT. The whole variable domain, filled in from reference TRBV28 and TRBJ1-4, reads DVKVTQSSRYLVKRTGEKVFLECVQDMDHENMFWYRQDPGLGLRLIYFSYDVKMKEKGDIPEGYSVSREKKERFSLILESASTNQTSMYLCASGQGSTNEKLFFGSGTQLSVL.

The CDR3 reads CASSSGANTGELFF. CDR3 bases: TGTGCCAGCAGCTCGGGGGCGAACACCGGGGAGCTGTTTTTT. The chain employs TRBV7-9 and TRBJ2-2; a weak D match, TRBD2 (6 bases). CDR1 is SEHNR, CDR2 FQNEAQ, per germline (reference sequence). The V end was cut by 4 bases, the J end by 0 bases, with 6 bases between. This CDR3 is built from 14 residues.

This chain uses TRBV28 with TRBJ2-7, with TRBD2 identical over 16 bases. In germline, CDR1 is MDHEN, CDR2 SYDVKM. CDR3 length: 17 residues. Trimming took 5 bases from V and 7 from J; bases not matched to a gene: 11. This chain's CDR3 is CASSPKGLAGGPREQYF. CDR3 DNA: TGTGCCAGCAGTCCCAAGGGACTAGCGGGAGGGCCTCGGGAGCAGTACTTC.

The chain recombines TRBV7-3 with TRBJ2-1; a weak D match, TRBD2 (6 bases). V gave up 2 bases and J gave up 1 base, with 9 bases separating them. The CDR3 extends over 15 amino acids. CDR1 and CDR2 (germline): SGHTA, FQGTGA. DNA of the CDR3: TGTGCCAGCAGCTTAGTGGAGGGTTCCTACAATGAGCAGTTCTTC. This codes for CASSLVEGSYNEQFF.

The rearrangement uses TRBV28 and TRBJ2-7, with D tentatively TRBD2 (5 bases). Trimming removed 8 bases at V and 1 base at J, with 12 bases between. The V gene's germline CDR1 is MDHEN and CDR2 SYDVKM. The CDR3 covers 13 residues. As DNA, the CDR3 is TGTGCCAGCGTGAGGGCCGATTCCTACGAGCAGTACTTC. It codes for CASVRADSYEQYF.

The chain combines TRBV19 with TRBJ2-3; 9 bases are shared with TRBD1. Per the germline V gene, CDR1 is LNHDA and CDR2 is SQIVND (reference sequence). The ends lost 0 bases at V and 4 bases at J; junction bases unmatched: 8. The CDR3 extends over 17 amino acids. Here the CDR3 DNA reads TGTGCCAGTAGTATAGATCGCTGGACAGGGGTTCCAGATACGCAGTATTTT. This translates into CASSIDRWTGVPDTQYF.

J is TRBJ2-7 and V is TRBV29-1, with a weak D call TRBD1 (6 bases). The CDR3 length is 13 residues. Trimming stripped 4 bases from V and 2 bases from J, with 12 bases between. Germline CDR1 and CDR2: SQVTM and ANQGSEA. Written as DNA, the CDR3 is TGCAGCGTTGTGGACAGACTGACCTACGAGCAGTACTTC. Amino acids: CSVVDRLTYEQYF.

This clone showed up just a few times. At one of its ends the junction is not consistent with the germline gene, which may arise from a read error. The V call is TRBV11-1, the J call TRBJ2-7; TRBD1 agrees at 10 bases. Looked up from germline, CDR1 is SGHAT and CDR2 is FQDESV (reference sequence). The CDR3 has 14 amino acids. The CDR3 sequence is CASSPGTGAYQQYF. DNA for the CDR3: TGTGCCAGCAGCCCCGGGACAGGGGCCTACCAGCAGTACTTC.

The chain is built from TRBV5-8 and TRBJ1-5; D gene uncertain. The germline V gene has CDR1 SGHTS and CDR2 YDEGEE. The CDR3 is made up of 13 amino acids. CDR3 in DNA: TGTGCTGGCTCTAGTGGAAGCAATCAGCCCCAGCATTTT. Translated, it gives CAGSSGSNQPQHF.

This clone was detected once. The CDR3 reads CASSWSGRAVTSTDTQYF. In nucleotides, the CDR3 is TGTGCCAGCAGCTGGAGCGGGAGGGCCGTAACTAGCACAGATACGCAGTATTTT. This chain connects TRBV7-2 to TRBJ2-3, with TRBD2 identical over 10 bases. The germline CDR1 and CDR2 sequences are SGHTA and FQGNSA. J was trimmed by 0 bases and V by 4 bases; bases with no gene match: 10. The CDR3 sequence is 18 residues long.

The V and J genes are TRBV21-1 and TRBJ2-1; the D call TRBD2 from the table was never checked on the DNA. TRBV21-1 has pseudogene status. The CDR3 extends over 14 amino acids. CDR3 sequence: CASSKCPGGNEQFF. CDR3 in DNA: TGTGCCAGCAGCAAGTGCCCTGGGGGGAATGAGCAGTTCTTC.

The gene calls are TRBV14 and TRBJ2-7; D remains ambiguous. CDR1 and CDR2 from the germline V gene are SGHDN and FVKESK. The CDR3 has 13 amino acids. Trimming took 3 bases from V and 2 from J, leaving 8 bases between them. CDR3 in amino acids: CASSHDTTYEQYF. The CDR3 region has the DNA TGTGCCAGCAGCCACGACACGACCTACGAGCAGTACTTC.

This rearrangement joins TRBV11-3 to TRBJ2-7; 8 nucleotides align to TRBD1. V shed 1 base, J shed 2 bases, and the junction held 4 bases outside the gene matches. Germline-derived CDR1 and CDR2 are SGHNT and YENEEA. This CDR3 is 15 amino acids long. CDR3 region: CASSLGQGKTYEQYF. CDR3 DNA sequence: TGTGCCAGCAGCTTAGGACAGGGGAAAACCTACGAGCAGTACTTC.

This clone appeared many times. This rearrangement joins TRBV27 to TRBJ2-1; possible D gene TRBD1, 6 bases. Looked up from germline, CDR1 is MNHEY and CDR2 is SMNVEV (reference sequence). CDR3 size: 14 residues. The V gene lost 0 bases and the J gene lost 7 bases, with 10 bases spanning the gap. CDR3 DNA sequence: TGTGCCAGCAGTTTATCGACAGGACCTAATGAGCAGTTCTTC. Its translation: CASSLSTGPNEQFF.